A single sample is the source of the 23 T cell receptor beta chains below, sequenced in a study of T cell repertoires in cytomegalovirus infection. TCRdb analysed the reads with MiXCR anew, one entry per CDR3 protein. Found here are 400,000 to 550,000 distinct CDR3 sequences, about 11% of them singletons; the top ten hold roughly a tenth. The sequencing input was PBMCs. The receptors stem from a human donor in good health (CMV status not recorded). Some clones in this sample may be carry-over from other donors' samples.

The V gene is TRBV14, the J gene TRBJ2-1, with no clear D. The CDR3 is 14 residues long. V was cut by 4 bases and J by 7 bases, with 14 bases left in between. CDR1 SGHDN and CDR2 FVKESK come from the germline V gene. The CDR3 loop is CASSPPSRVNEQFF. The CDR3 nucleotides are TGTGCCAGCAGCCCCCCGTCCCGAGTTAATGAGCAGTTCTTC.

There are many counts of this clonotype. The chain is built from TRBV19 and TRBJ1-5; 10 bases map to TRBD1. The J segment lost 2 bases and the V segment lost 5 bases, leaving 9 bases of the junction unmatched. Per the germline V gene, CDR1 is LNHDA and CDR2 is SQIVND (reference sequence). The CDR3 is 17 residues long. The CDR3 DNA is TGTGCCAGTAGTTTGGGGACAGGGGCGTTTGGCAATCAGCCCCAGCATTTT. Residues: CASSLGTGAFGNQPQHF.

This clonotype has at least ten counts. The chain recombines TRBV2 with TRBJ2-5; 12 nucleotides line up with TRBD2. The CDR3 has 13 residues. The J segment lost 4 bases and the V segment lost 7 bases, leaving 1 base of the junction unmatched. Germline assignment: CDR1 SNHLY and CDR2 FYNNEI. CDR3 region: CASKGLAGETQYF. CDR3 sequence (DNA): TGTGCCAGCAAGGGACTAGCGGGAGAGACCCAGTACTTC. Based on the CDR3 plus reference TRBV2 and TRBJ2-5, the full variable domain is EPEVTQTPSHQVTQMGQEVILRCVPISNHLYFYWYRQILGQKVEFLVSFYNNEISEKSEIFDDQFSVERPDGSNFTLKIRSTKLEDSAMYFCASKGLAGETQYFGPGTRLLVL.

This clonotype was recorded at least ten times. The chain uses TRBV6-1 and TRBJ2-3; possible D gene TRBD1, 6 bases. Per the germline V gene, CDR1 is MNHNS and CDR2 is SASEGT. V dropped 11 bases and J dropped 7 bases, with 10 bases sitting between them. The CDR3 extends over 10 amino acids. CDR3 protein: CAFGQNTQYF. The CDR3 coding sequence is TGTGCCTTCGGACAGAATACGCAGTATTTT.

This clonotype was found many times. The V gene is TRBV6-5, the J gene TRBJ2-7; 7 nucleotides agree with TRBD2. After removal of 0 bases from V and 3 bases from J, the junction contained 17 bases not matched to a gene. This CDR3 is built from 19 residues. Germline V gene lookup returns CDR1 MNHEY and CDR2 SVGAGI. CDR3 sequence: CASSYSNLGGSGEGYEQYF. CDR3 coding DNA: TGTGCCAGCAGTTACTCGAATTTAGGAGGATCGGGGGAGGGCTACGAGCAGTACTTC.

This clonotype was counted at least ten times. The V and J genes are TRBV25-1 and TRBJ1-2; 9 bases fit TRBD1. The J segment lost 0 bases and the V segment lost 4 bases, leaving 6 bases of the junction unmatched. From germline, CDR1 is MGHDK and CDR2 SYGVNS. The CDR3 contains 16 residues. The chain's CDR3 is CASSGGTGLTNYGYTF. The CDR3 DNA reads as TGTGCCAGCAGTGGCGGGACAGGGCTGACTAACTATGGCTACACCTTC.

Ten or more counts support this clonotype. The chain couples TRBV12-3 or TRBV12-4 to TRBJ1-5, with a possible D match to TRBD1 (5 bases). This CDR3 is built from 17 residues. V lost 5 bases and J 5 bases, leaving 22 bases between the germline ends. In DNA form, the CDR3 reads TGTGCCAGCAGTCAGGGTCGGTCGGACCCGAGGGATCAGCCCCAGCATTTT. Its translation: CASSQGRSDPRDQPQHF.

This clonotype has a handful of counts. The rearrangement links TRBV28 to TRBJ1-1; a possible D gene is TRBD1 (6 bases). Trimming left V 2 bases short and J 6 bases short, with 10 bases between. The germline gives CDR1 MDHEN, CDR2 SYDVKM. The CDR3 runs to 13 residues. The chain's CDR3 is CASSLMGAAEAFF. The CDR3 bases are TGTGCCAGCAGTTTAATGGGGGCGGCTGAAGCTTTCTTT. Looking up the rest from reference TRBV28 and TRBJ1-1 gives the full variable domain: DVKVTQSSRYLVKRTGEKVFLECVQDMDHENMFWYRQDPGLGLRLIYFSYDVKMKEKGDIPEGYSVSREKKERFSLILESASTNQTSMYLCASSLMGAAEAFFGQGTRLTVV.

This clonotype was counted at least ten times. J is TRBJ2-7 and V is TRBV28; a possible D gene is TRBD2 (6 bases). The CDR3 is 14 amino acids. Trimming left V 8 bases short and J 4 bases short, with 18 bases between. In germline, CDR1 is MDHEN, CDR2 SYDVKM. The CDR3 loop reads CASRRRGPLYEQYF. In DNA, the CDR3 is TGTGCCAGCCGACGGCGGGGCCCCCTGTACGAGCAGTACTTC.

At least ten counts were recorded for this clonotype. This rearrangement joins TRBV5-6 to TRBJ1-1; D is undetermined. Trimming cost V 9 bases and J 1 base, with 13 bases left between them. The germline V gene has CDR1 SGHDT and CDR2 YYEEEE. The CDR3 length is 13 residues. The DNA of the CDR3 is TGTGCCACCCCCTGGCGGCCGAACACTGAAGCTTTCTTT. Amino acids: CATPWRPNTEAFF.

The gene calls are TRBV9 and TRBJ2-1; D might be TRBD1 or TRBD2, each matching 6 bases. Germline values: CDR1 SGDLS, CDR2 YYNGEE. The CDR3 has 15 amino acids. Trimming pared 0 bases from V and 8 bases from J, leaving 15 bases between. The CDR3 sequence is CASSVVGGREYEQFF. The CDR3 DNA reads as TGTGCCAGCAGCGTAGTAGGGGGGCGGGAATATGAGCAGTTCTTC. Full variable domain (rest looked up from reference TRBV9 and TRBJ2-1): DSGVTQTPKHLITATGQRVTLRCSPRSGDLSVYWYQQSLDQGLQFLIQYYNGEERAKGNILERFSAQQFPDLHSELNLSSLELGDSALYFCASSVVGGREYEQFFGPGTRLTVL.

The V and J genes are TRBV20-1 and TRBJ2-3; TRBD2 matches 8 bases. Germline V gene sequence: CDR1 DFQATT, CDR2 SNEGSKA (reference sequence). J was trimmed by 3 bases and V by 5 bases; bases with no gene match: 10. There are 15 residues in the CDR3. In nucleotides, the CDR3 is TGCAGTGCTGACAAAGCGGGAGCAGGGACAGATACGCAGTATTTT. Protein product: CSADKAGAGTDTQYF.

Only a few counts were recorded for this clonotype. J is TRBJ2-7 and V is TRBV5-5, with D perhaps TRBD2 (6 bases). The V gene's germline CDR1 is SGHKS and CDR2 YYEKEE (reference sequence). Trimming cost V 4 bases and J 2 bases, with 19 bases left between them. The CDR3 length is 16 residues. CDR3: CASSMVGGSVAYEQYF. DNA for the CDR3: TGTGCCAGCAGCATGGTGGGGGGTAGTGTCGCCTACGAGCAGTACTTC.

This clonotype was seen ten or more times. The chain couples TRBV6-5 to TRBJ1-6; D not certain. CDR1 is MNHEY, CDR2 SVGAGI, per germline. Trimming took 4 bases from V and 4 from J, leaving 11 bases between them. The CDR3 length is 15 residues. CDR3 nucleotides: TGTGCCAGCAGTTCAGTGGATACGTATAATTCACCCCTCCACTTT. It specifies CASSSVDTYNSPLHF.

This clonotype was seen only a few times. This chain connects TRBV29-1 to TRBJ1-3, with D tentatively TRBD1 (5 bases). Germline V gives CDR1 SQVTM, CDR2 ANQGSEA. Trimming took off 1 base at V and 9 bases at J, with 10 bases between the two ends. CDR3 length equals 12 residues. The CDR3 DNA reads as TGCAGCGTTGAAGGTGAGGGGAGCACCATATATTTT. It specifies CSVEGEGSTIYF.

This clonotype has at least ten counts. The chain has TRBV11-2 and TRBJ2-5; D is ambiguous. The CDR3 has 13 amino acids. Germline CDR1 reads SGHAT; CDR2 reads FQNNGV. Trimming stripped 3 bases from V and 2 bases from J, with 7 bases between. CDR3 sequence reads: CASSFAEQETQYF. The CDR3 DNA is TGTGCCAGCAGCTTTGCGGAGCAAGAGACCCAGTACTTC.

The chain carries TRBV7-9 and TRBJ1-1; D gene uncertain. The V and J ends lost 11 bases and 5 bases respectively, with 18 bases between them. This CDR3 is 13 amino acids long. The germline V gene encodes CDR1 SEHNR and CDR2 FQNEAQ (reference sequence). The CDR3 DNA follows: TGTGCCTCCCCGGAGCCTGGGGAGACTGAAGCTTTCTTT. This sequence encodes CASPEPGETEAFF.

This clonotype has ten or more counts. V usage is TRBV7-6 and J usage is TRBJ1-6, with D maybe TRBD1 (5 bases). Germline CDR1 reads SGHVS; CDR2 reads FNYEAQ. V was cut by 0 bases and J by 9 bases, with 15 bases left in between. This CDR3 has 16 residues. The CDR3 DNA is TGTGCCAGCAGCTTAGCTGGCCCGGGGCGCGGTTCACCCCTCCACTTT. This translates into CASSLAGPGRGSPLHF.

This clonotype was seen at least ten times. J is TRBJ2-7 and V is TRBV6-5; TRBD1 agrees at 7 bases. J gave up 6 bases and V 8 bases, and 10 bases lay outside the gene matches. The CDR3 length is 13 residues. Germline-derived CDR1 and CDR2 are MNHEY and SVGAGI. CDR3 in amino acids: CASRRQGGSEQYF. The DNA for the CDR3 is TGTGCCAGCCGAAGACAGGGCGGATCCGAGCAGTACTTC.

The table lists this clonotype with many counts. The genes are TRBV15 and TRBJ2-3; 7 nucleotides agree with TRBD2. V lost 0 bases and J lost 1; bases outside the gene matches: 7. The CDR3 totals 17 residues. Per the germline V gene, CDR1 is LNHNV and CDR2 is YYDKDF (reference sequence). CDR3 region: CATSRDTSAGGTDTQYF. In nucleotides, the CDR3 is TGTGCCACCAGCAGAGATACTAGCGCGGGGGGCACAGATACGCAGTATTTT.

This clonotype was counted ten times or more. J is TRBJ2-5 and V is TRBV7-9; D may be TRBD2 (6 bases). The V end lost 5 bases, the J end lost 2 bases, and 21 bases lay between the germline ends. Germline V gives CDR1 SEHNR, CDR2 FQNEAQ (reference sequence). The CDR3 length is 17 residues. As DNA, the CDR3 is TGTGCCAGCAGCCCATTCGGACGCGGGGACCCACAAGAGACCCAGTACTTC. Translated, it gives CASSPFGRGDPQETQYF. The entire variable domain, with the rest obtained from reference TRBV7-9 and TRBJ2-5, is as follows: DTGVSQNPRHKITKRGQNVTFRCDPISEHNRLYWYRQTLGQGPEFLTYFQNEAQLEKSRLLSDRFSAERPKGSFSTLEIQRTEQGDSAMYLCASSPFGRGDPQETQYFGPGTRLLVL.

In its sample, this clonotype was seen many times. The rearrangement uses TRBV7-6 and TRBJ1-1; D remains unclear. Trimming shortened V by 5 bases and J by 10 bases, and 17 bases separated the two germline ends. Germline assignment: CDR1 SGHVS and CDR2 FNYEAQ. The CDR3 totals 13 residues. CDR3 residues: CASSPSNRVGAFF. The CDR3 nucleotides are TGTGCCAGCAGCCCAAGTAATCGGGTAGGAGCTTTCTTT.

This clonotype has at least ten counts. This chain connects TRBV29-1 to TRBJ2-3, with a tentative D call TRBD2 (6 bases). Germline lookup yields CDR1 SQVTM and CDR2 ANQGSEA. The CDR3 covers 15 residues. Trimming cost V 0 bases and J 6 bases, with 16 bases left between them. DNA of the CDR3: TGCAGCGTTGAAGATGGCAGGGAGGCTTCGGATACGCAGTATTTT. This codes for CSVEDGREASDTQYF.